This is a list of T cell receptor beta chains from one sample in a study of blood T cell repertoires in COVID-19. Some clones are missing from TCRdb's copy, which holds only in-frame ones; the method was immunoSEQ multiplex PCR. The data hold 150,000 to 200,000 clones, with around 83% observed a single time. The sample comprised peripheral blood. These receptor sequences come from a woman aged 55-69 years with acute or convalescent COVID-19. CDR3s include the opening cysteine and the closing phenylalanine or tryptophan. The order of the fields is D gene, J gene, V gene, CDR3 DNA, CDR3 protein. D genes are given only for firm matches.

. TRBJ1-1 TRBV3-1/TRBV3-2 TGTGCCAGCAGCGAGGGTGCCGAAGCTTTCTTT CASSEGAEAFF
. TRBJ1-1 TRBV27 TGTGCCAGCAGCAATAACAGGAACACTGAAGCTTTCTTT CASSNNRNTEAFF
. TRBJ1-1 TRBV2 TGTGCCAGCAGTCCCTCCCCTACAGGGACCACTGAAGCTTTCTTT CASSPSPTGTTEAFF
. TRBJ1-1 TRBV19 TGTGCCAGTAGTTCCAGGAACACTGAAGCTTTCTTT CASSSRNTEAFF
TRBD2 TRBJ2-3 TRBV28 TGTGCCAGCAGAACGGGACTAGCGTTAGTGACAGATACGCAGTATTTT CASRTGLALVTDTQYF
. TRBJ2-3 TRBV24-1 TGTGCCACCAGTAGACAGGGAGGTGGAGATACGCAGTATTTT CATSRQGGGDTQYF
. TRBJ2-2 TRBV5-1 TGCGCCAGCAGCTTGGCCGGTCCGAACACCGGGGAGCTGTTTTTT CASSLAGPNTGELFF
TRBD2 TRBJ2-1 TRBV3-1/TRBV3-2 TGTGCCAGCAGCCCTCGTCTAGCGGGAAGAGAGTTCTTC CASSPRLAGREFF
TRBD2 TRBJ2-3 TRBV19 TGTGCCAGTAGTATATCGGGCGGGAGGGCCGCAGATACGCAGTATTTT CASSISGGRAADTQYF
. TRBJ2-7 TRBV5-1 TGCGCCAGCAGCTTGGAACAGGGCTACGAGCAGTACTTC CASSLEQGYEQYF
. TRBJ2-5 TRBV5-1 TGCGCCAGCAGCTACGGGAGCGACGAGACCCAGTACTTC CASSYGSDETQYF
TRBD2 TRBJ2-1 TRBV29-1 TGCAGCGTGGTGGGACTAGCGGTTTACAATGAGCAGTTCTTC CSVVGLAVYNEQFF
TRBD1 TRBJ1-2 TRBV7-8 TGTGCCAGCAGCTCGCCGCGGGACAGGACTGCGCCCTTTGATGGCTACACCTTC CASSSPRDRTAPFDGYTF
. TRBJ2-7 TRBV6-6 TGTGCCAGCAGTCATCAGTCCTACGAGCAGTACTTC CASSHQSYEQYF
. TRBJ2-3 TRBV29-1 TGCAGCGTTGGTAGGAGTGGTTACACAGATACGCAGTATTTT CSVGRSGYTDTQYF
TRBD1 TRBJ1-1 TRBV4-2 TGTGCCAGCAGCCAAGGGACAGGATCTACGTACACTGAAGCTTTCTTT CASSQGTGSTYTEAFF
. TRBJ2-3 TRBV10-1 TGCGCCAGCAGTGAGCGAGTAGATACGCAGTATTTT CASSERVDTQYF
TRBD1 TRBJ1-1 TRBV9 TGTGCCAGCAGCGCCAACCTACAGGGGTGGGCTTTCTTT CASSANLQGWAFF
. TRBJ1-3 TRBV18 TGTGCCAGCTCACCAGAAACCGGCAGCGTCTCTGGAAACACCATATATTTT CASSPETGSVSGNTIYF
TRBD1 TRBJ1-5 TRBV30 TGTGCCTGGAGTCGACAGGGGACTCAGCCCCAGCATTTT CAWSRQGTQPQHF